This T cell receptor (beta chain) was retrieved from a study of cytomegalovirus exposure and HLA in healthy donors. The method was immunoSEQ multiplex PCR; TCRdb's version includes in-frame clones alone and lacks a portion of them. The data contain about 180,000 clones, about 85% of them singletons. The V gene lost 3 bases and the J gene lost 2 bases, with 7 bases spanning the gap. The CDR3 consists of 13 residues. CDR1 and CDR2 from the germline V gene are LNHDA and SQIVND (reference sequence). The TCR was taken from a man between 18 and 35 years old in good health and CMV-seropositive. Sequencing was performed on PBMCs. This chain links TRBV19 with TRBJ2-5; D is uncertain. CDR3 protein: CASSISLQETQYF. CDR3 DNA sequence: TGTGCCAGTAGTATTTCCTTACAAGAGACCCAGTACTTC.